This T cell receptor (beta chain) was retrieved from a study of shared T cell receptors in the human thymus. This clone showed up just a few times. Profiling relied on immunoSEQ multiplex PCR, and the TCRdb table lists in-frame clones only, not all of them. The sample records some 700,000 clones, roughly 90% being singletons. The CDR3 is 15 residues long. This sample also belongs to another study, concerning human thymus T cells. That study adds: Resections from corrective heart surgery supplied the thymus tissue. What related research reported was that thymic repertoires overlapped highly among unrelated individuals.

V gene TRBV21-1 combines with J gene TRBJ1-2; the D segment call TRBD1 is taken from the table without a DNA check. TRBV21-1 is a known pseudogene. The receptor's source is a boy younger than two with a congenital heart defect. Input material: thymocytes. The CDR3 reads CASSKCGGINYGYTF. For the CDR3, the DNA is TGTGCCAGCAGCAAATGTGGTGGCATCAACTATGGCTACACCTTC.